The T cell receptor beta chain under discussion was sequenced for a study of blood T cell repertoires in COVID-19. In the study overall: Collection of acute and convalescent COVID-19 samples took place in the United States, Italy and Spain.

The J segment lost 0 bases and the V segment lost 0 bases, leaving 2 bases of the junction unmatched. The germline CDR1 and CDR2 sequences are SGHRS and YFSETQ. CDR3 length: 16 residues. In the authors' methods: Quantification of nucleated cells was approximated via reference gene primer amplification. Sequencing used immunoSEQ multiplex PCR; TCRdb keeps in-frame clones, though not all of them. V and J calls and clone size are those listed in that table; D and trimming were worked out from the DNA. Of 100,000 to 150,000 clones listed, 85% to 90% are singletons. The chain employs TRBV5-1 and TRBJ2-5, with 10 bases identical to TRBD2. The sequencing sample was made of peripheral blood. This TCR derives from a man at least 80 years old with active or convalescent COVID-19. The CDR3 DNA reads TGCGCCAGCAGCTTGGCTAGCGGGGGAAACCAAGAGACCCAGTACTTC. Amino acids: CASSLASGGNQETQYF.